This TCR beta chain derives from a study of blood T cell repertoires in COVID-19. Sequenced by immunoSEQ multiplex PCR; TCRdb stores in-frame clones only, minus some. This sample has about 110,000 clones, with about 82% found just once. Seattle's cohort entered during active infection and was followed longitudinally. V was cut by 5 bases and J by 0 bases, with 14 bases left in between. The CDR3 is 15 amino acids. In germline, CDR1 is MNHEY, CDR2 SMNVEV (reference sequence). This clone was counted between two and nine times. The origin of this receptor is a man at least 80 years old with COVID-19, enrolled during active disease. The chain joins TRBV27 to TRBJ2-7; TRBD1 is a possible D gene (6 bases). Source material: peripheral blood. The CDR3 nucleotides read TGTGCCAGCAGTCTCCAGGGGACAAGCTCCTACGAGCAGTACTTC. Translation gives CASSLQGTSSYEQYF.